The following is a T cell receptor (beta chain) sequence with its context. Its antigen is unknown. Amplification used 60 Vbeta primers and 13 Jbeta primers. Here immunoSEQ multiplex PCR was the method, and the copy in TCRdb shows in-frame clones only, minus some. The data contain some 130,000 clones, 75% to 80% of them seen just once; the ten biggest clones take up 2% to 2.5%. This CDR3 is built from 13 residues. The V gene lost 0 bases and the J gene lost 5 bases, with 7 bases spanning the gap. Per germline, CDR1 WNHNN and CDR2 SYGVQD (reference sequence). The entry originates in a study of cytomegalovirus exposure and HLA in healthy donors. For the study at large: Ancestry clustering placed about 80% of several hundred genotyped donors in the Caucasian-associated cluster. General study points: High sensitivity and specificity were reportedly achieved when the classifier diagnosed cytomegalovirus status. Generally TCR sequences proved uncommon, though certain public TCRs appeared in numerous donors. An analysis done earlier found most TCR beta V segments productive about 90% or about 30% of the time.

Sample: PBMCs. This sequence was found in a man aged 30-40 years in good health and CMV-seronegative. The rearrangement links TRBV10-1 to TRBJ2-5, with D uncertain. As DNA, the CDR3 is TGCGCCAGCAGTGAGTCGACAAAGGAGACCCAGTACTTC. This gives the protein CASSESTKETQYF.